This entry describes one T cell receptor beta chain. Its antigen remains unidentified. The entry originates in a study of T cells expressing NK-cell markers. About the research overall: Sorted T-cell subsets CD3+CD56+NKG2C+, CD3+CD56+NKG2C- and CD3+CD56-NKG2C+ were TCR beta-sequenced.

The CDR3 is 14 residues long. Germline V gene data show CDR1 as SQVTM and CDR2 as ANQGSEA. One entry per CDR3 protein, without DNA, is what TCRdb gives after re-calling the 5' RACE reads. This listing includes 500,000 to 700,000 distinct CDR3 sequences. Broader study findings: Where several donors were concerned, these clonotypes also led the CD3+CD56-NKG2C+ fraction.

The sequencing sample was made of blood T cells: a sorted CD56 or NKG2C T cell subset, CD4+ or CD8+ T cells, or bulk PBMC T cells (not recorded which). The V call is TRBV29-1, the J call TRBJ2-5; lacking DNA, the TRBD1 call made by TCRdb goes unchecked. The TCR comes from a man aged 18 to 30 in good health. The CDR3 loop is CSVKLGASGETQYF.